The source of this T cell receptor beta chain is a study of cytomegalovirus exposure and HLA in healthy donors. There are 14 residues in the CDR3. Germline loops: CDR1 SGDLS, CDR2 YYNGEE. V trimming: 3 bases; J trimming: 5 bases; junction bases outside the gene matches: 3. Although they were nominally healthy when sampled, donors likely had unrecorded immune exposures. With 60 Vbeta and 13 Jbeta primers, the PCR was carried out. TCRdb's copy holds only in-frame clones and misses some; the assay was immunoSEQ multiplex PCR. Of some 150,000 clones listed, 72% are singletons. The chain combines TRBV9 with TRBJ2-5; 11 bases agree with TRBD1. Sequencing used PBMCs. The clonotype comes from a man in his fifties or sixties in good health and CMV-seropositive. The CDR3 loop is CASSGTGGRETQYF. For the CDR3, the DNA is TGTGCCAGCAGCGGGACAGGGGGCCGGGAGACCCAGTACTTC. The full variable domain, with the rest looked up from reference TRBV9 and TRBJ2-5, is DSGVTQTPKHLITATGQRVTLRCSPRSGDLSVYWYQQSLDQGLQFLIQYYNGEERAKGNILERFSAQQFPDLHSELNLSSLELGDSALYFCASSGTGGRETQYFGPGTRLLVL.